Each of the 7 T cell receptor beta chains below was sequenced from the same sample in a study of shared clonotypes between healthy human individuals. Naive-designated CD8 cells lacked CD45RO, were positively enriched for CCR7, and omitted terminally differentiated effector memory CD45RA+ cells. The method was immunoSEQ multiplex PCR; TCRdb's version includes in-frame clones alone and lacks a portion of them. This table has about 870,000 clones, 92% appearing once. Sequencing input: naive CD8+ T cells sorted from blood. The origin of the receptors is a man under 40 in good health.

The chain links TRBV29-1 to TRBJ2-5, with D possibly matching TRBD2 (6 bases). From germline, CDR1 is SQVTM and CDR2 ANQGSEA. The germline V and J ends were trimmed by 0 bases and 5 bases, with 25 bases remaining between them. This CDR3 contains 18 residues. The CDR3 DNA follows: TGCAGCGTTGAAGATCGTCTATTAGGTGGACACCGGGGGGAGACCCAGTACTTC. It yields the protein CSVEDRLLGGHRGETQYF.

The genes are TRBV25-1 and TRBJ2-5; D not certain. V was pared by 1 base and J by 4 bases, with 10 bases between. The CDR3 extends over 14 amino acids. The germline gives CDR1 MGHDK, CDR2 SYGVNS. The CDR3 is CASSESPSRETQYF. Here the CDR3 DNA reads TGTGCCAGCAGTGAATCCCCTAGTCGAGAGACCCAGTACTTC.

The V call is TRBV5-6, the J call TRBJ2-3, with D possibly being TRBD1 (5 bases). Germline values: CDR1 SGHDT, CDR2 YYEEEE. Trimming took 3 bases from V and 1 from J, leaving 15 bases between them. The CDR3 length is 16 residues. Written as DNA, the CDR3 is TGTGCCAGCAGCTACTCCCACCTAGGGGGCACAGATACGCAGTATTTT. Translation gives CASSYSHLGGTDTQYF.

The rearrangement uses TRBV28 and TRBJ2-1; D is uncertain. The CDR3 consists of 11 residues. CDR1 and CDR2 (germline): MDHEN, SYDVKM. Deletions cut 6 bases from V and 7 bases from J, with 7 bases between. This chain's CDR3 is CASSPVNEQFF. The CDR3 DNA follows: TGTGCCAGCAGCCCCGTGAATGAGCAGTTCTTC.

This sequence joins TRBV7-6 and TRBJ1-5; 7 positions agree with TRBD1. V lost 5 bases, J lost 6 bases, and 7 bases stayed unmatched. This CDR3 has 14 amino acids. In germline, CDR1 is SGHVS, CDR2 FNYEAQ. The CDR3 nucleotides are TGTGCCAGCAGCCACGGACAGGCGGCTCAGCCCCAGCATTTT. Its protein product is CASSHGQAAQPQHF.

V gene TRBV10-1 combines with J gene TRBJ2-7; 8 bases are shared with TRBD1. The CDR3 sequence is 15 residues long. Germline assignment: CDR1 WNHNN and CDR2 SYGVQD (reference sequence). Trimming at V came to 3 bases and at J to 3 bases, leaving 7 bases not matched to a gene. The DNA for the CDR3 is TGCGCCAGCAGTGAAGCAGGGACAGGATACTACGAGCAGTACTTC. This codes for CASSEAGTGYYEQYF.

On this clone: This same CDR3 is encoded by further DNA sequences in the sample. V is TRBV9 and J is TRBJ2-7, with D maybe TRBD2 (6 bases). The germline V gene encodes CDR1 SGDLS and CDR2 YYNGEE. The CDR3 totals 14 residues. The V and J ends lost 0 bases and 3 bases respectively, with 10 bases between them. The CDR3 nucleotides are TGTGCCAGCAGCGTAGGGGGTAGCGGCTACGAGCAGTACTTC. It encodes CASSVGGSGYEQYF.